This T cell receptor beta chain was obtained from a study of cytomegalovirus exposure and HLA in healthy donors. The study's findings and limits: According to reports, the classifier identified cytomegalovirus status with high specificity and sensitivity. With later analysis, a missense DCLRE1C variant became linked to TCR beta V- and J-gene trimming. Most TCR sequences showed up rarely, but some public TCRs showed up in many donors. In the analysis, some V segments, TRBV6-2 and TRBV6-3 included, were excluded as indistinguishable.

J was trimmed by 6 bases and V by 4 bases; bases with no gene match: 9. Germline CDR1 LNHNV, CDR2 YYDKDF (reference sequence). The CDR3 consists of 16 residues. The PCR used 60 Vbeta and 13 Jbeta primers. Data came from immunoSEQ multiplex PCR; TCRdb stores just in-frame clones and leaves some out. The repertoire holds 150,000 to 200,000 clones, with 84% as singletons. For this clone: Its antigen is undetermined.

The gene calls are TRBV15 and TRBJ2-2, with 9 bases lining up with TRBD1. Sequenced: PBMCs. This TCR was recovered from a man aged 18 to 30 in good health and CMV-seronegative. DNA for the CDR3: TGTGCCACCAGCAACCCGGGACAGGGAAAGTCCGGGGAGCTGTTTTTT. It is translated as CATSNPGQGKSGELFF.